This entry is about one T cell receptor beta chain. Its antigen is unknown. The authors ran a second PCR of about 7 to 11 cycles using a sample-barcoded 5' primer and a J-beta primer mix. TCRdb called the 5' RACE reads again in MiXCR, with one record for every CDR3 protein. The data hold about 1.8 million distinct CDR3 sequences, with less than 50% observed a single time. Germline assignment: CDR1 SGHDT and CDR2 YYEEEE. The CDR3 is made up of 17 amino acids. Deletions cut 3 bases from V and 1 base from J, with 17 bases between. The record originates from a study of blood T cells in healthy people across ages. Study observations and caveats: Higher naive T cell percentage went strongly together with higher TCR beta diversity. Measured against age, TCR beta diversity per million T cells decreased in a roughly linear manner.

The sample was blood. This rearrangement joins TRBV5-6 to TRBJ2-1, with D perhaps being TRBD1 or TRBD2 (5 bases each). This clonotype was sampled from a woman in her 40s in good health. Written as DNA, the CDR3 is TGTGCCAGCAGCTGGGGAACCGGGACCGAATCCTACAATGAGCAGTTCTTC. Translating gives CASSWGTGTESYNEQFF.